The present entry profiles one T cell receptor (beta chain) with its context. In the authors' methods: Scientists estimated how many nucleated cells there were by amplifying reference gene primers. Sequenced by immunoSEQ multiplex PCR; TCRdb stores in-frame clones only, minus some. The V and J calls and the clone size are those of that table, but D and trimming were determined from the DNA. There are about 130,000 clones in the sample; 60% to 75% occur only once, and approximately 1.9% lies in the top ten. These data are taken from a study of blood T cell repertoires in COVID-19. Study details: Acute-phase and convalescent COVID-19 samples originated in the United States, Italy and Spain.

This CDR3 is 12 amino acids long. The V gene's germline CDR1 is LGHDT and CDR2 YNNKEL (reference sequence). The V and J ends lost 4 bases and 7 bases respectively, with 8 bases between them. Sequencing used peripheral blood. The chain uses TRBV3-1 (or the pseudogene TRBV3-2) and TRBJ2-1; D gene ambiguous. The source is a woman between 65 and 79 years old with acute or convalescent COVID-19. CDR3 residues: CASSPRRNEQFF. DNA for the CDR3: TGTGCCAGCAGCCCTCGGCGGAATGAGCAGTTCTTC.